This paragraph reports one T cell receptor (beta chain). The sample is drawn from a study of blood T cell repertoires in COVID-19. Whole-study context: From the United States, Italy and Spain came samples of acute and convalescent COVID-19. T cells, B-cell-depleted T cells, or PBMCs supplied cDNA or gDNA.

The CDR3 loop spans 13 amino acids. Germline CDR1 SEHNR, CDR2 FQNEAQ (reference sequence). The ends were cut back, 3 bases at V and 1 base at J, with 6 bases in the middle. This table comes from immunoSEQ multiplex PCR, and its TCRdb copy is limited to in-frame clones, with some not included. Of 350,000 to 400,000 clones in the sample, 90% were seen once. The sequencing sample was made of peripheral blood. This clonotype was sampled from a man aged 18-30 years with active or convalescent COVID-19. The chain employs TRBV7-9 and TRBJ1-1, with no clear D. CDR3 DNA sequence: TGTGCCAGCAGCTTCAGGCCGAACACTGAAGCTTTCTTT. Its protein product is CASSFRPNTEAFF.